This paragraph covers one TCR beta chain sequence. The record originates from a study of blood T cell repertoires in COVID-19. Overall study context: The United States, Italy and Spain provided the acute and convalescent COVID-19 samples. PBMCs, B-cell-depleted T cells, or T cells were the source of the cDNA or gDNA that made up the material.

The Seattle site enrolled patients during active infection and followed them longitudinally. V was pared by 0 bases and J by 6 bases, with 3 bases of the junction left unmatched. CDR1 and CDR2 (germline): SGHNT, YENEEA. This CDR3 is 15 amino acids long. Original handling: Reference gene primer amplification yielded estimated nucleated cell counts. The table came from immunoSEQ multiplex PCR; TCRdb's copy has only in-frame clones and leaves some out. Clonal size and the V and J genes are those of that table, whereas D and trimming came from the DNA. The sample records about 220,000 clones, roughly 80% being singletons.

Sequencing input: peripheral blood. The receptor was derived from a woman in her seventies with COVID-19, enrolled during active disease. V usage is TRBV11-3 and J usage is TRBJ2-2, with 8 nucleotides matching TRBD2. This CDR3 reads CASSLDGRASGELFF. The DNA of the CDR3 is TGTGCCAGCAGCTTAGACGGGAGGGCATCCGGGGAGCTGTTTTTT.